A selection of T cell receptor beta chains follows, all from one sample in a study of read filtering for tumor transcriptome and immune sequencing. In TCRdb, the reads were re-called with MiXCR into one record per CDR3 protein. The sample includes 100,000 to 150,000 distinct CDR3 sequences, over 10% seen only once; the top ten take 8.4%. Input material: a population of CD138-negative cells sorted from bone marrow. These receptors all come from a donor at least 40 years old with multiple myeloma. Each CDR3 is given with its conserved first and last residue. A D gene is named only where the DNA matches it firmly. Clone size is given for some rows only: seen once, a few or many times, or a class if the clone is expanded.

d_gene: -; v_gene: TRBV15; j_gene: TRBJ2-1; abundance: many; CDR3aa: CATSPLVGARNEQFF; CDR3nt: TGTGCCACCAGTCCGTTGGTGGGGGCGAGGAATGAGCAGTTCTTC
d_gene: -; v_gene: TRBV20-1; j_gene: TRBJ2-2; abundance: many; CDR3aa: CSARAGRDTNTGELFF; CDR3nt: TGCAGTGCTAGAGCTGGGAGGGACACGAACACCGGGGAGCTGTTTTTT
d_gene: -; v_gene: TRBV7-2; j_gene: TRBJ2-3; abundance: -; CDR3aa: CASSPHDMYTDTQYF; CDR3nt: TGTGCCAGCAGCCCCCACGACATGTACACAGATACGCAGTATTTT
d_gene: -; v_gene: TRBV7-9; j_gene: TRBJ2-1; abundance: many; CDR3aa: CASSYAWNPNNEQFF; CDR3nt: TGTGCCAGCAGCTACGCTTGGAACCCTAACAATGAGCAGTTCTTC
d_gene: -; v_gene: TRBV5-1; j_gene: TRBJ2-1; abundance: -; CDR3aa: CASSLSPGYNEQFF; CDR3nt: TGCGCCAGCAGCTTGTCGCCAGGATACAATGAGCAGTTCTTC
d_gene: TRBD1; v_gene: TRBV29-1; j_gene: TRBJ2-2; abundance: few; CDR3aa: CSALSQGAGELFF; CDR3nt: TGCAGCGCCTTGTCTCAGGGGGCCGGGGAGCTGTTTTTT
d_gene: -; v_gene: TRBV29-1; j_gene: TRBJ1-2; abundance: -; CDR3aa: CSVGREQDYGYTF; CDR3nt: TGCAGCGTTGGACGGGAACAGGACTATGGCTACACCTTC
d_gene: TRBD2; v_gene: TRBV7-2; j_gene: TRBJ2-5; abundance: many; CDR3aa: CASSRTSAETQYF; CDR3nt: TGTGCCAGCAGCCGCACTAGCGCAGAGACCCAGTACTTC
d_gene: -; v_gene: TRBV12-3/TRBV12-4; j_gene: TRBJ2-3; abundance: many; CDR3aa: CASSSDGSSTDTQYF; CDR3nt: TGTGCCAGCAGCTCGGACGGGTCAAGCACAGATACGCAGTATTTT
d_gene: TRBD1; v_gene: TRBV10-3; j_gene: TRBJ2-5; abundance: many; CDR3aa: CANAGGTRETQYF; CDR3nt: TGTGCCAACGCAGGGGGTACTCGGGAGACCCAGTACTTC
d_gene: -; v_gene: TRBV7-2; j_gene: TRBJ2-3; abundance: many; CDR3aa: CASSFKAGITDTQYF; CDR3nt: TGTGCCAGCAGCTTTAAGGCGGGAATCACAGATACGCAGTATTTT
d_gene: -; v_gene: TRBV24-1; j_gene: TRBJ1-5; abundance: many; CDR3aa: CATSDSDRSNQPQHF; CDR3nt: TGTGCCACCAGTGACTCCGACAGGAGCAATCAGCCCCAGCATTTT
d_gene: TRBD2; v_gene: TRBV29-1; j_gene: TRBJ2-7; abundance: few; CDR3aa: CSIEMGGGQYF; CDR3nt: TGCAGCATCGAGATGGGGGGGGGTCAGTACTTC
d_gene: -; v_gene: TRBV7-9; j_gene: TRBJ2-7; abundance: many; CDR3aa: CASSPTNSYEQYF; CDR3nt: TGTGCCAGCAGCCCGACAAACTCCTACGAGCAGTACTTC
d_gene: TRBD2; v_gene: TRBV10-3; j_gene: TRBJ2-1; abundance: -; CDR3aa: CAIRGLAGGLYNERFF; CDR3nt: TGTGCCATCAGAGGACTAGCGGGAGGGCTCTACAATGAGCGGTTCTTC
d_gene: -; v_gene: TRBV9; j_gene: TRBJ2-7; abundance: few; CDR3aa: CASSGMDSTYEQYF; CDR3nt: TGTGCCAGCAGCGGGATGGACAGTACCTACGAGCAGTACTTC